Presented here are 31 T cell receptor beta chains from one specimen sequenced in a study of high-grade serous ovarian cancer treatment subgroups. Sequencing was performed with immunoSEQ multiplex PCR; in TCRdb, only in-frame clones are kept and a portion is missing. The repertoire holds tens of thousands of clones, with 80% to 90% as singletons. Tumor samples were taken before definitive surgery or chemotherapy. The sequencing sample was made of tumor tissue. These receptors were collected from a human donor with high-grade serous ovarian cancer.

The chain joins TRBV6-6 to TRBJ2-2; 7 bases are shared with TRBD1. The CDR3 consists of 13 residues. Trimming at V came to 2 bases and at J to 6 bases, leaving 0 bases not matched to a gene. Germline CDR1 and CDR2: MNHNY and SVGAGI (reference sequence). This CDR3 is CASSYRGPGELFF. CDR3 DNA: TGTGCCAGCAGTTACAGGGGGCCCGGGGAGCTGTTTTTT.

The chain has TRBV28 and TRBJ1-2; TRBD1 agrees at 7 bases. V lost 6 bases to trimming and J lost 5 bases; unmatched junction nucleotides: 6. The germline gives CDR1 MDHEN, CDR2 SYDVKM. This CDR3 is built from 13 residues. This CDR3 is CASRQDRRYGYTF. The CDR3 DNA sequence: TGTGCCAGCAGACAGGACAGGAGATATGGCTACACCTTC.

This chain links TRBV19 with TRBJ2-7; a possible D gene is TRBD2 (6 bases). Deletions cut 3 bases from V and 3 bases from J, with 18 bases between. The CDR3 runs to 16 residues. In germline, CDR1 is LNHDA, CDR2 SQIVND (reference sequence). In nucleotides, the CDR3 is TGTGCCAGTAGTATTGTGGGAGGCCCCTCCAACTACGAGCAGTACTTC. It translates to CASSIVGGPSNYEQYF.

The rearrangement joins TRBV5-1 to TRBJ2-3; TRBD2 might be the D (6 bases). The CDR3 totals 17 residues. V gave up 0 bases and J gave up 0 bases, with 14 bases separating them. The germline V gene encodes CDR1 SGHRS and CDR2 YFSETQ. CDR3 DNA: TGCGCCAGCAGCTTGGCTCGGACGGGGACTAGCACAGATACGCAGTATTTT. Translation: CASSLARTGTSTDTQYF.

The chain is built from TRBV5-1 and TRBJ1-4; D is undetermined. The germline V and J ends were trimmed by 0 bases and 4 bases, with 19 bases remaining between them. From germline, CDR1 is SGHRS and CDR2 YFSETQ. The CDR3 is made up of 18 amino acids. The CDR3 is CASSLALTSQQNNEKLFF. For the CDR3, the DNA is TGCGCCAGCAGCTTGGCCTTAACTAGTCAACAGAATAATGAAAAACTGTTTTTT.

V usage is TRBV10-2 and J usage is TRBJ2-5; D is perhaps TRBD1 or TRBD2 (5 bases each). CDR1 and CDR2 (germline): WSHSY, SAAADI. This CDR3 is built from 11 residues. V lost 4 bases and J lost 6, with 6 bases in between. The CDR3 nucleotides read TGCGCCAGCAGTGGGGGGAAGACCCAGTACTTC. Translation gives CASSGGKTQYF.

This chain links TRBV19 with TRBJ2-3; 11 positions match TRBD2. V shed 6 bases and J 6 bases; nucleotides not matched to a gene: 2. The V gene's germline CDR1 is LNHDA and CDR2 SQIVND (reference sequence). The CDR3 runs 13 residues. CDR3 sequence (DNA): TGTGCCAGTAGGGCTAGCGGGAGGGATACGCAGTATTTT. Protein product: CASRASGRDTQYF.

The chain carries TRBV25-1 and TRBJ2-7; D may match TRBD1 or TRBD2 (5 bases each). The germline gives CDR1 MGHDK, CDR2 SYGVNS. The CDR3 consists of 13 residues. Trimming shortened V by 8 bases and J by 4 bases, and 15 bases separated the two germline ends. CDR3 in amino acids: CASSPSGRYEQYF. The CDR3 bases are TGTGCCAGCTCCCCCTCGGGACGGTACGAGCAGTACTTC.

The chain combines TRBV27 with TRBJ1-4; D may be TRBD1 (5 bases). The germline gives CDR1 MNHEY, CDR2 SMNVEV (reference sequence). The length of the CDR3 is 14 residues. V was pared by 6 bases and J by 0 bases, with 8 bases between. This chain's CDR3 is CASRETATNEKLFF. The CDR3 nucleotides read TGTGCCAGCAGAGAGACAGCAACTAATGAAAAACTGTTTTTT.

The chain couples TRBV4-1 to TRBJ1-1; TRBD1 agrees at 9 bases. Losses at the gene ends were 3 bases for V and 4 bases for J; bases not matched to a gene: 3. CDR3 length: 14 amino acids. CDR1 and CDR2 from the germline V gene are MGHRA and YSYEKL. The CDR3 loop reads CASSQATGGTEAFF. CDR3 DNA: TGCGCCAGCAGCCAGGCGACAGGGGGCACTGAAGCTTTCTTT.

The chain is built from TRBV19 and TRBJ1-5, with 8 bases that match TRBD1. The CDR3 runs 14 residues. CDR1 is LNHDA, CDR2 SQIVND, per germline (reference sequence). Trimming at V came to 7 bases and at J to 2 bases, leaving 4 bases not matched to a gene. The CDR3 nucleotides read TGTGCCAGTACAGGGACAGGAGGCAATCAGCCCCAGCATTTT. It yields the protein CASTGTGGNQPQHF.

The V gene is TRBV5-6, the J gene TRBJ2-3; 9 bases line up with TRBD1. CDR3 length: 14 residues. From germline, CDR1 is SGHDT and CDR2 YYEEEE. The V segment lost 3 bases and the J segment 8 bases; nucleotides outside the gene matches: 7. The CDR3 DNA reads TGTGCCAGCAGCTCCGGGACAGGGCCTGGTACGCAGTATTTT. Translating gives CASSSGTGPGTQYF. Combining the CDR3 with reference TRBV5-6 and TRBJ2-3 gives the whole variable domain DAGVTQSPTHLIKTRGQQVTLRCSPKSGHDTVSWYQQALGQGPQFIFQYYEEEERQRGNFPDRFSGHQFPNYSSELNVNALLLGDSALYLCASSSGTGPGTQYFGPGTRLTVL.

The gene calls are TRBV6-1 and TRBJ1-1; 7 positions agree with TRBD1. The CDR3 runs to 14 residues. Trimming took 4 bases from V and 5 from J; bases not matched to a gene: 7. Germline CDR1 and CDR2: MNHNS and SASEGT. The CDR3 sequence is CASSGQGGRTEAFF. The DNA of the CDR3 is TGTGCCAGCAGTGGACAGGGTGGAAGGACTGAAGCTTTCTTT.

The chain is built from TRBV28 and TRBJ2-7, with D possibly TRBD2 on 6 matching bases. V lost 4 bases to trimming and J lost 0 bases, with 13 bases between them. CDR1 MDHEN and CDR2 SYDVKM come from the germline V gene. This CDR3 spans 15 amino acids. CDR3 nucleotide sequence: TGTGCCAGCAGTTATCCGCGGGGAAGCTCCTACGAGCAGTACTTC. Translating it yields CASSYPRGSSYEQYF.

The chain is built from TRBV15 and TRBJ1-2, with a tentative D call TRBD1 (5 bases). Trimming cost V 1 base and J 6 bases, with 12 bases left between them. The CDR3 has 14 amino acids. Germline CDR1 is LNHNV and CDR2 is YYDKDF (reference sequence). The CDR3 protein is CATSRGASGDGYTF. CDR3 nucleotide sequence: TGTGCCACCAGCAGAGGTGCCTCGGGGGATGGCTACACCTTC.

The chain combines TRBV28 with TRBJ2-3; D not certain. V gave up 3 bases and J gave up 6 bases, with 10 bases separating them. Germline CDR1 is MDHEN and CDR2 is SYDVKM. This CDR3 is 13 amino acids long. Here the CDR3 DNA reads TGTGCCAGCAGTTTTGTGGGCCACGATACGCAGTATTTT. This gives the protein CASSFVGHDTQYF.

The J gene is TRBJ2-1, the V gene TRBV2; the match to TRBD2 covers 8 bases. CDR3 length equals 15 residues. CDR1 SNHLY and CDR2 FYNNEI come from the germline V gene. With 6 bases clipped from V and 1 base from J, the junction kept 5 bases outside the gene matches. The CDR3 DNA follows: TGTGCCAGCAGCCGTAGCGGGACGTCCTACAATGAGCAGTTCTTC. Translated: CASSRSGTSYNEQFF.

The rearrangement joins TRBV5-1 to TRBJ1-1, with D possibly being TRBD1 (6 bases). Germline V lookup: CDR1 SGHRS, CDR2 YFSETQ. This CDR3 is built from 16 residues. Trimming removed 0 bases at V and 3 bases at J, with 15 bases between. The CDR3 DNA is TGCGCCAGCAGCTTGGAACACACCGGGACATACACTGAAGCTTTCTTT. Translation gives CASSLEHTGTYTEAFF. Combining the CDR3 with reference TRBV5-1 and TRBJ1-1 gives the whole variable domain KAGVTQTPRYLIKTRGQQVTLSCSPISGHRSVSWYQQTPGQGLQFLFEYFSETQRNKGNFPGRFSGRQFSNSRSEMNVSTLELGDSALYLCASSLEHTGTYTEAFFGQGTRLTVV.

The rearrangement links TRBV5-4 to TRBJ2-3, with 8 bases that match TRBD1. The V gene's germline CDR1 is SGHNT and CDR2 YYREEE (reference sequence). There are 13 residues in the CDR3. V lost 6 bases and J lost 2; bases outside the gene matches: 2. The CDR3 DNA sequence: TGTGCCAGCATGGGACAGGTCACAGATACGCAGTATTTT. Its translation is CASMGQVTDTQYF. Using reference TRBV5-4 and TRBJ2-3 for the parts outside the CDR3, the full variable domain is ETGVTQSPTHLIKTRGQQVTLRCSSQSGHNTVSWYQQALGQGPQFIFQYYREEENGRGNFPPRFSGLQFPNYSSELNVNALELDDSALYLCASMGQVTDTQYFGPGTRLTVL.

The chain combines TRBV9 with TRBJ1-2; 10 bases agree with TRBD1. V was pared by 4 bases and J by 7 bases, with 10 bases of the junction left unmatched. Germline CDR1 reads SGDLS; CDR2 reads YYNGEE. The CDR3 spans 15 residues. The CDR3 loop reads CASSSRTGGQGGYTF. The CDR3 DNA reads as TGTGCCAGCAGCTCACGGACAGGGGGTCAAGGTGGCTACACCTTC.

The chain combines TRBV7-3 with TRBJ1-1, with 7 bases fitting TRBD1. J lost 0 bases, V lost 5 bases, and 9 bases had no gene match. The CDR3 consists of 16 residues. Germline V CDR1 and CDR2: SGHTA, FQGTGA. The CDR3 coding sequence is TGTGCCAGCAGCCCCTCGGGGCAGGGGGTGAACACTGAAGCTTTCTTT. This sequence encodes CASSPSGQGVNTEAFF.

The chain has TRBV5-1 and TRBJ2-3; 12 positions match TRBD2. The ends lost 3 bases at V and 5 bases at J; junction bases unmatched: 1. Germline loops: CDR1 SGHRS, CDR2 YFSETQ. The CDR3 extends over 14 amino acids. Here the CDR3 reads CASSWGLAGDTQYF. CDR3 bases: TGCGCCAGCAGCTGGGGACTAGCGGGAGATACGCAGTATTTT.

The J gene is TRBJ2-1, the V gene TRBV6-1; TRBD2 agrees at 10 bases. The CDR3 is 17 amino acids. Germline V lookup: CDR1 MNHNS, CDR2 SASEGT. Trimming removed 3 bases from V and 7 bases from J; junction bases left unmatched: 12. Here the CDR3 DNA reads TGTGCCAGCAGTGATACCATCCTAGCGGGAGCTTGGAATGAGCAGTTCTTC. Protein sequence: CASSDTILAGAWNEQFF.

The chain has TRBV9 and TRBJ2-2; maybe TRBD2 (5 bases). Trimming cost V 0 bases and J 6 bases, with 12 bases left between them. This CDR3 region has 15 residues. Germline V gene data show CDR1 as SGDLS and CDR2 as YYNGEE. The CDR3 loop is CASSVVSSRAGELFF. The CDR3 nucleotides read TGTGCCAGCAGCGTAGTATCTAGCCGGGCCGGGGAGCTGTTTTTT.

The chain recombines TRBV19 with TRBJ1-5; 7 bases are shared with TRBD1. The germline gives CDR1 LNHDA, CDR2 SQIVND (reference sequence). The CDR3 consists of 15 residues. Germline trimming cut 9 bases from V and 1 base from J; bases unmatched to any gene: 9. CDR3 bases: TGTGCCAGCGTCCCGGGACAGCAGAGCAATCAGCCCCAGCATTTT. Protein: CASVPGQQSNQPQHF.

The V gene is TRBV5-1, the J gene TRBJ1-4; D might be TRBD1 (6 bases). Germline-derived CDR1 and CDR2 are SGHRS and YFSETQ. The ends were cut back, 4 bases at V and 3 bases at J, with 25 bases in the middle. The CDR3 has 19 residues. The CDR3 nucleotides are TGCGCCAGCAGCATCTCCCGAAGGGGCACCCAGGGGTCTAATGAAAAACTGTTTTTT. This gives the protein CASSISRRGTQGSNEKLFF. Based on the CDR3 plus reference TRBV5-1 and TRBJ1-4, the full variable domain is KAGVTQTPRYLIKTRGQQVTLSCSPISGHRSVSWYQQTPGQGLQFLFEYFSETQRNKGNFPGRFSGRQFSNSRSEMNVSTLELGDSALYLCASSISRRGTQGSNEKLFFGSGTQLSVL.

V gene TRBV19 combines with J gene TRBJ2-7, with 10 bases that match TRBD1. The CDR3 contains 16 residues. Germline-derived CDR1 and CDR2 are LNHDA and SQIVND (reference sequence). V lost 6 bases and J lost 0; bases outside the gene matches: 8. Here the CDR3 reads CASSPYWDRGSYEQYF. For the CDR3, the DNA is TGTGCCAGTAGCCCCTACTGGGACAGGGGCTCCTACGAGCAGTACTTC. Drawing the rest from reference TRBV19 and TRBJ2-7, the complete variable domain is DGGITQSPKYLFRKEGQNVTLSCEQNLNHDAMYWYRQDPGQGLRLIYYSQIVNDFQKGDIAEGYSVSREKKESFPLTVTSAQKNPTAFYLCASSPYWDRGSYEQYFGPGTRLTVT.

V gene TRBV5-6 combines with J gene TRBJ1-2; D may be TRBD1 (6 bases). The CDR3 runs to 14 residues. The ends were cut back, 0 bases at V and 4 bases at J, with 10 bases in the middle. The V gene's germline CDR1 is SGHDT and CDR2 YYEEEE. CDR3 protein: CASSLGQGTYGYTF. In nucleotides, the CDR3 is TGTGCCAGCAGCTTGGGTCAGGGGACCTATGGCTACACCTTC.

The chain employs TRBV6-1 and TRBJ2-7; no clear D gene. The CDR3 loop spans 12 amino acids. Trimming took 3 bases from V and 4 from J, leaving 7 bases between them. Germline V gene data show CDR1 as MNHNS and CDR2 as SASEGT. The CDR3 bases are TGTGCCAGCAGTGAGCTCCGGTACGAGCAGTACTTC. Protein sequence: CASSELRYEQYF.

This sequence joins TRBV28 and TRBJ2-6; 8 bases map to TRBD1. V was pared by 5 bases and J by 3 bases, with 9 bases of the junction left unmatched. CDR1 and CDR2 from the germline V gene are MDHEN and SYDVKM. CDR3 length: 17 residues. The CDR3 loop reads CASSPEGRGRGANVLTF. The CDR3 DNA reads as TGTGCCAGCAGTCCCGAGGGCAGGGGGCGTGGGGCCAACGTCCTGACTTTC.

This rearrangement joins TRBV28 to TRBJ1-2; TRBD1 matches 7 bases. The CDR3 totals 14 residues. J gave up 2 bases and V 4 bases, and 4 bases lay outside the gene matches. Germline V lookup: CDR1 MDHEN, CDR2 SYDVKM. Here the CDR3 DNA reads TGTGCCAGCAGTTCACCGGGACAGAACTATGGCTACACCTTC. As protein: CASSSPGQNYGYTF.